The 29 T cell receptor beta chains below were found in one sample sequenced in a study of OX40 agonist ivuxolimab in advanced cancers. Produced via immunoSEQ multiplex PCR; TCRdb's table is partial and in-frame only. The sample yields approximately 26,000 clones, about 83% seen once. The sample here was CD4+ or CD8+ T cells sorted from blood, taken in a trial of the OX40 agonist ivuxolimab. The receptors were gathered from an adult with an advanced solid tumor such as melanoma, head and neck, liver or kidney cancer.

V and J are TRBV19 and TRBJ1-1; D might be TRBD1 (5 bases). Germline V gene sequence: CDR1 LNHDA, CDR2 SQIVND (reference sequence). CDR3 length: 13 amino acids. Trimming removed 7 bases from V and 1 base from J, with 10 bases in between. The CDR3 coding sequence is TGTGCCAGTACCCCAGGGAGGAACACTGAAGCTTTCTTT. Protein sequence: CASTPGRNTEAFF.

The rearrangement uses TRBV6-1 and TRBJ1-1, with 7 nucleotides matching TRBD1. The CDR3 covers 15 residues. V was clipped by 6 bases and J by 1 base; unmatched bases: 8. CDR1 is MNHNS, CDR2 SASEGT, per germline. The CDR3 region has the DNA TGTGCCAGCAGGGCTCCGGGACAGCCGAACACTGAAGCTTTCTTT. It yields the protein CASRAPGQPNTEAFF.

The rearrangement links TRBV21-1 to TRBJ1-5; the D segment call TRBD1 is taken from the table without a DNA check. TRBV21-1 is flagged as a pseudogene. This CDR3 is built from 16 residues. CDR3 amino acids: CASSKAPDSKKQPQHF. The CDR3 nucleotides read TGTGCCAGCAGCAAAGCTCCGGACAGCAAGAAGCAGCCCCAGCATTTT.

The chain joins TRBV10-3 to TRBJ2-5, with a tentative D call TRBD1 (6 bases). With the DNA end fitting TRBJ2-7 better, the J assignment may be wrong. This CDR3 region has 14 residues. Germline values: CDR1 ENHRY, CDR2 SYGVKD. CDR3 DNA sequence: TGTGCCAGTGAGCCCGGGACATCGACCTACGAGCAGTACTTC. This sequence encodes CASEPGTSTYEQYF.

The rearrangement uses TRBV28 and TRBJ2-7; D is perhaps TRBD1 (6 bases). Germline V lookup: CDR1 MDHEN, CDR2 SYDVKM. This CDR3 is built from 13 residues. Trimming took off 2 bases at V and 3 bases at J, with 8 bases between the two ends. The chain's CDR3 is CASSLTGFYEQYF. The CDR3 DNA is TGTGCCAGCAGTTTAACAGGGTTCTACGAGCAGTACTTC.

This chain uses TRBV5-5 with TRBJ2-3; weak D call: TRBD2 (5 bases). The CDR3 length is 15 residues. V gave up 0 bases and J gave up 4 bases, with 12 bases separating them. Germline CDR1 SGHKS, CDR2 YYEKEE (reference sequence). The CDR3 loop reads CASSLAQRVPDTQYF. DNA of the CDR3: TGTGCCAGCAGCTTGGCCCAGAGGGTCCCAGATACGCAGTATTTT. Based on the CDR3 plus reference TRBV5-5 and TRBJ2-3, the full variable domain is DAGVTQSPTHLIKTRGQQVTLRCSPISGHKSVSWYQQVLGQGPQFIFQYYEKEERGRGNFPDRFSARQFPNYSSELNVNALLLGDSALYLCASSLAQRVPDTQYFGPGTRLTVL.

The V and J genes are TRBV2 and TRBJ2-3; D may match TRBD1 or TRBD2 (5 bases each). Trimming removed 8 bases from V and 8 bases from J, with 20 bases in between. Germline V gives CDR1 SNHLY, CDR2 FYNNEI. The CDR3 contains 14 residues. As DNA, the CDR3 is TGTGCCAGCTACCTTACTCGGGGCCTAGGTACGCAGTATTTT. It is translated as CASYLTRGLGTQYF. Full variable domain (outside the CDR3, taken from reference TRBV2 and TRBJ2-3): EPEVTQTPSHQVTQMGQEVILRCVPISNHLYFYWYRQILGQKVEFLVSFYNNEISEKSEIFDDQFSVERPDGSNFTLKIRSTKLEDSAMYFCASYLTRGLGTQYFGPGTRLTVL.

The CDR3 bases are TGTGCCAGTGGGGACCTCACAGATACGCAGTATTTT. As protein: CASGDLTDTQYF. This chain uses TRBV27 with TRBJ2-3; D is possibly TRBD1 or TRBD2 (5 bases each). Trimming removed 9 bases from V and 2 bases from J, with 9 bases in between. The CDR3 sequence is 12 residues long. Per germline, CDR1 MNHEY and CDR2 SMNVEV (reference sequence).

The rearrangement joins TRBV15 to TRBJ2-5; possibly TRBD2 for D (6 bases). This CDR3 comprises 14 residues. Looked up from germline, CDR1 is LNHNV and CDR2 is YYDKDF (reference sequence). V lost 0 bases to trimming and J lost 5 bases, with 10 bases between them. The CDR3 region is CATSRDGGRETQYF. CDR3 coding DNA: TGTGCCACCAGCAGAGATGGGGGGAGGGAGACCCAGTACTTC.

This clone was counted only a few times. J is TRBJ1-6 and V is TRBV19; D remains unclear. The V gene's germline CDR1 is LNHDA and CDR2 SQIVND (reference sequence). The CDR3 covers 13 residues. Trimming left V 7 bases short and J 5 bases short, with 9 bases between. CDR3 in DNA: TGTGCCAGTAAGTGGACTAATAATTCACCCCTCCACTTT. Protein sequence: CASKWTNNSPLHF.

This clone was seen only a few times. The genes are TRBV13 and TRBJ1-4, with 9 bases identical to TRBD1. Germline V CDR1 and CDR2: PRHDT, FYEKMQ (reference sequence). Trimming cost V 6 bases and J 6 bases; bases outside gene matches: 5. The CDR3 runs to 14 residues. DNA of the CDR3: TGTGCCAGCAGTTCAAGACAGGGGGATGAAAAACTGTTTTTT. It codes for CASSSRQGDEKLFF.

This rearrangement joins TRBV14 to TRBJ2-7; no clear D gene. The germline V and J ends were trimmed by 8 bases and 5 bases, with 16 bases remaining between them. This CDR3 is 13 amino acids long. Germline CDR1 is SGHDN and CDR2 is FVKESK. The CDR3: CASAPWLVDEQYF. The CDR3 nucleotides are TGTGCCAGCGCCCCTTGGTTAGTTGACGAGCAGTACTTC. Using reference TRBV14 and TRBJ2-7 for the parts outside the CDR3, the full variable domain is EAGVTQFPSHSVIEKGQTVTLRCDPISGHDNLYWYRRVMGKEIKFLLHFVKESKQDESGMPNNRFLAERTGGTYSTLKVQPAELEDSGVYFCASAPWLVDEQYFGPGTRLTVT.

The chain has TRBV13 and TRBJ2-2; 8 bases agree with TRBD1. The CDR3 has 18 residues. With V trimmed by 5 bases and J by 4 bases, 15 bases remained unmatched. CDR1 is PRHDT, CDR2 FYEKMQ, per germline (reference sequence). The chain's CDR3 is CASSRTETGDVGTGELFF. The CDR3 DNA is TGTGCCAGCAGCCGAACCGAGACAGGGGACGTCGGCACCGGGGAGCTGTTTTTT.

The chain combines TRBV11-3 with TRBJ1-1; 8 bases fit TRBD1. The CDR3 consists of 12 residues. Looked up from germline, CDR1 is SGHNT and CDR2 is YENEEA. The J segment lost 1 base and the V segment lost 10 bases, leaving 2 bases of the junction unmatched. The DNA of the CDR3 is TGTGCCATCGGGACAGGGAACACTGAAGCTTTCTTT. This encodes CAIGTGNTEAFF.

CDR3 sequence (DNA): TGTGCCAGCAGCACCGGGTCCAACCACCTCTGGAAAGAGACCCAGTACTTC. Translated: CASSTGSNHLWKETQYF. The chain employs TRBV5-6 and TRBJ2-5; D ambiguous. V dropped 4 bases and J dropped 3 bases, with 22 bases sitting between them. The CDR3 has 17 residues. Germline CDR1 reads SGHDT; CDR2 reads YYEEEE.

This chain links TRBV4-2 with TRBJ1-4; 8 nucleotides line up with TRBD1. The CDR3 runs to 17 residues. The junction had 5 bases not matched to a gene; V was cut back by 0 bases and J by 2 bases. The germline V gene has CDR1 LGHNA and CDR2 YNFKEQ. The CDR3 region is CASSQDVAGGTNEKLFF. CDR3 nucleotides: TGTGCCAGCAGCCAAGATGTGGCAGGGGGCACTAATGAAAAACTGTTTTTT.

The chain recombines TRBV2 with TRBJ1-3, with D maybe TRBD1 (5 bases). Per germline, CDR1 SNHLY and CDR2 FYNNEI. There are 18 residues in the CDR3. The V gene lost 5 bases and the J gene lost 1 base, with 21 bases spanning the gap. The CDR3 sequence: CASSLDRGATLSGNTIYF. The CDR3 region has the DNA TGTGCCAGCAGTCTGGATAGGGGAGCGACCTTATCTGGAAACACCATATATTTT.

The chain links TRBV5-6 to TRBJ2-5; D unresolved. This CDR3 comprises 12 residues. Per the germline V gene, CDR1 is SGHDT and CDR2 is YYEEEE. Trimming shortened V by 3 bases and J by 0 bases, and 3 bases separated the two germline ends. The CDR3 loop reads CASSSYQETQYF. CDR3 bases: TGTGCCAGCAGCTCGTACCAAGAGACCCAGTACTTC.

In its sample, this clone was seen a few times. Since a much larger clone is just one base distant, this may be a read error. The identical CDR3 is also encoded by other nucleotide sequences in the sample. The chain uses TRBV11-1 and TRBJ1-1; D is unclear. V was shortened by 1 base and J by 1 base, with 7 bases between the two germline ends. CDR1 SGHAT and CDR2 FQDESV come from the germline V gene (reference sequence). CDR3 size: 14 residues. The CDR3 loop reads CASSLGGRNTEAFF. The CDR3 DNA reads as TGTGCCAGCAGCTTAGGAGGCAGGAACACTGAAGCTTTCTTT.

This clone is labeled as medium-sized. Other DNA variants within this sample encode the same CDR3. The gene calls are TRBV10-3 and TRBJ2-1; TRBD2 matches 8 bases. CDR1 is ENHRY and CDR2 is SYGVKD in the germline V gene. With 3 bases clipped from V and 3 bases from J, the junction kept 4 bases outside the gene matches. The CDR3 has 15 amino acids. Here the CDR3 DNA reads TGTGCCATCAGTGAAAGAGCGGGGGACTACAATGAGCAGTTCTTC. This encodes CAISERAGDYNEQFF.

V is TRBV4-1 and J is TRBJ2-3; TRBD2 aligns across 9 bases. Looked up from germline, CDR1 is MGHRA and CDR2 is YSYEKL. With 6 bases clipped from V and 4 bases from J, the junction kept 11 bases outside the gene matches. The CDR3 has 16 residues. The CDR3: CASRLDPGLAADTQYF. As DNA, the CDR3 is TGCGCCAGCAGGCTAGATCCGGGACTAGCAGCAGATACGCAGTATTTT.

The chain carries TRBV5-1 and TRBJ2-3; D call uncertain. CDR3 size: 15 residues. Per germline, CDR1 SGHRS and CDR2 YFSETQ. V was shortened by 1 base and J by 3 bases, with 12 bases between the two germline ends. CDR3 loop: CASSLNGRSTDTQYF. The DNA for the CDR3 is TGCGCCAGCAGCTTGAATGGACGCTCAACAGATACGCAGTATTTT. Filled out from reference TRBV5-1 and TRBJ2-3, the complete variable domain reads KAGVTQTPRYLIKTRGQQVTLSCSPISGHRSVSWYQQTPGQGLQFLFEYFSETQRNKGNFPGRFSGRQFSNSRSEMNVSTLELGDSALYLCASSLNGRSTDTQYFGPGTRLTVL.

The sample holds one count of this clone. This CDR3 is CASSLVEVYGYTF. For the CDR3, the DNA is TGTGCCAGCAGCTTAGTCGAAGTCTATGGCTACACCTTC. The chain recombines TRBV11-2 with TRBJ1-2; no firm D call. Trimming took off 1 base at V and 4 bases at J, with 7 bases between the two ends. Germline-derived CDR1 and CDR2 are SGHAT and FQNNGV. CDR3 length equals 13 residues.

This rearrangement joins TRBV4-1 to TRBJ2-1; 10 bases match TRBD2. The CDR3 extends over 16 amino acids. Per the germline V gene, CDR1 is MGHRA and CDR2 is YSYEKL. The V and J ends lost 1 base and 7 bases, in that order; junction bases with no gene match: 7. This CDR3 reads CASSQVSGGARNEQFF. DNA of the CDR3: TGCGCCAGCAGCCAAGTAAGCGGGGGGGCCCGGAATGAGCAGTTCTTC.

This chain connects TRBV27 to TRBJ1-1, with TRBD1 as a possible D gene (5 bases). V gave up 0 bases and J gave up 0 bases, with 8 bases separating them. Looked up from germline, CDR1 is MNHEY and CDR2 is SMNVEV (reference sequence). This CDR3 contains 15 residues. CDR3 sequence reads: CASSLSRGLNTEAFF. The CDR3 DNA is TGTGCCAGCAGTTTATCCCGGGGCCTGAACACTGAAGCTTTCTTT.

The chain uses TRBV28 and TRBJ2-7; D unclear. Germline CDR1 and CDR2: MDHEN and SYDVKM. CDR3 length: 15 residues. V was pared by 4 bases and J by 3 bases, with 16 bases between. CDR3 loop: CASSSRTQAGYEQYF. In nucleotides, the CDR3 is TGTGCCAGCAGTTCCCGTACCCAGGCTGGCTACGAGCAGTACTTC. Together with reference TRBV28 and TRBJ2-7, the CDR3 gives the full variable domain: DVKVTQSSRYLVKRTGEKVFLECVQDMDHENMFWYRQDPGLGLRLIYFSYDVKMKEKGDIPEGYSVSREKKERFSLILESASTNQTSMYLCASSSRTQAGYEQYFGPGTRLTVT.

This clone has just one count. This rearrangement joins TRBV13 to TRBJ1-2, with a possible D match to TRBD1 (6 bases). Germline CDR1 is PRHDT and CDR2 is FYEKMQ (reference sequence). CDR3 size: 16 residues. Trimming took off 4 bases at V and 0 bases at J, with 15 bases between the two ends. The DNA of the CDR3 is TGTGCCAGCAGCTCAGGGACGGGGGCTACTAACTATGGCTACACCTTC. Protein sequence: CASSSGTGATNYGYTF.

V is TRBV30 and J is TRBJ1-1; no firm D call. With 2 bases removed from V and 3 bases from J, the gap between germline ends came to 10 bases. CDR3 length equals 13 residues. Germline V gives CDR1 GTSNPN, CDR2 SVGIG (reference sequence). CDR3 protein: CAWSLIDYTEAFF. CDR3 nucleotides: TGTGCCTGGAGTCTAATCGATTACACTGAAGCTTTCTTT. Supplemented by reference TRBV30 and TRBJ1-1, the full variable domain reads SQTIHQWPATLVQPVGSPLSLECTVEGTSNPNLYWYRQAAGRGLQLLFYSVGIGQISSEVPQNLSASRPQDRQFILSSKKLLLSDSGFYLCAWSLIDYTEAFFGQGTRLTVV.

The chain links TRBV7-9 to TRBJ2-5, with D perhaps TRBD1 (5 bases). The CDR3 is made up of 15 amino acids. Trimming took 6 bases from V and 3 from J, leaving 17 bases between them. CDR1 is SEHNR and CDR2 is FQNEAQ in the germline V gene (reference sequence). CDR3 sequence reads: CASSLSQGEKETQYF. The CDR3 DNA follows: TGTGCCAGCAGTTTGTCACAAGGGGAAAAAGAGACCCAGTACTTC.